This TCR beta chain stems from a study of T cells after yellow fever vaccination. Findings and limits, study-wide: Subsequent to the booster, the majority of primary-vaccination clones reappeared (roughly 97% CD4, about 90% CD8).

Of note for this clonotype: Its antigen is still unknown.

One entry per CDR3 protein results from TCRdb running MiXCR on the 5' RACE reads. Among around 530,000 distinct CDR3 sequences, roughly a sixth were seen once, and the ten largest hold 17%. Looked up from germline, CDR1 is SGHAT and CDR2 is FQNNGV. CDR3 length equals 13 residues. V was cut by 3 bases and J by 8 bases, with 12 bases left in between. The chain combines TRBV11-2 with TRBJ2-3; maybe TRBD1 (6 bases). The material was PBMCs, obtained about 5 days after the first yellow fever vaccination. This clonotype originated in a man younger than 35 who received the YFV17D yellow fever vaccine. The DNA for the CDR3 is TGTGCCAGCAGCTTTACACAGGGTTCTACGCAGTATTTT. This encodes CASSFTQGSTQYF.